Described below is a single TCR beta chain sequence and its context. CD45RO-negative cells were positively selected for CCR7, leaving out terminally differentiated effector memory CD45RA+ cells. The source of the sample is a study of shared clonotypes between healthy human individuals. The V segment lost 1 base and the J segment 6 bases; nucleotides outside the gene matches: 13. The germline CDR1 and CDR2 sequences are GTSNPN and SVGIG (reference sequence). This CDR3 contains 19 residues. Profiled with immunoSEQ multiplex PCR; TCRdb holds only in-frame clones, not every one. The table shows about 820,000 clones, with more than 85% occurring only once.

This chain joins TRBV30 and TRBJ2-2, with 14 nucleotides matching TRBD2. The clonotype comes from a man aged 25-45 years in good health. Sequencing was carried out using naive CD8+ T cells sorted from blood. This CDR3 reads CAWSAIWTSGRTGPGELFF. CDR3 DNA: TGTGCCTGGAGTGCGATCTGGACTAGCGGGAGGACCGGTCCCGGGGAGCTGTTTTTT.